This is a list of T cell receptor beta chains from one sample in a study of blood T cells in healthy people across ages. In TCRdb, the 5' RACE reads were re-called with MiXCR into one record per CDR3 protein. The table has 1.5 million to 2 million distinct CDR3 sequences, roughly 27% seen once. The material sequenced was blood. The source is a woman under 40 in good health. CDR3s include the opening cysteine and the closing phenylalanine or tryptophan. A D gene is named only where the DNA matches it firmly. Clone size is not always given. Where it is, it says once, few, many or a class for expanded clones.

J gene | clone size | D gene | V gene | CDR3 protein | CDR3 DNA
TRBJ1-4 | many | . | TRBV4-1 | CASSRRINEKLFF | TGCGCCAGCAGCCGTCGGATAAATGAAAAACTGTTTTTT
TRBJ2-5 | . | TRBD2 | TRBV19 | CASSTGTSGVQETQYF | TGTGCCAGTAGTACCGGGACTAGCGGGGTCCAAGAGACCCAGTACTTC
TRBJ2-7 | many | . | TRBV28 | CASNPSGWSYEQYF | TGTGCCAGCAATCCTTCGGGGTGGTCCTACGAGCAGTACTTC
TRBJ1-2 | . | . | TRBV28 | CAIPKLRDPTSGYTF | TGTGCCATCCCAAAACTCCGGGATCCCACGTCGGGCTACACCTTC
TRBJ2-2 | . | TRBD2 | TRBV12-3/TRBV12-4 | CASSLGREGTGELFF | TGTGCCAGCAGTTTAGGCCGGGAGGGCACCGGGGAGCTGTTTTTT
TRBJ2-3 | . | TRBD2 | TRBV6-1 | CASRLRTSGGTDTQYF | TGTGCCAGCAGACTTAGGACTAGCGGGGGGACAGATACGCAGTATTTT
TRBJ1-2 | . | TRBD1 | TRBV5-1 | CASSLVLDREVGYTF | TGCGCCAGCAGCTTGGTTTTGGACAGGGAGGTTGGCTACACCTTC
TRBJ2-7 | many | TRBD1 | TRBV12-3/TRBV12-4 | CASRMTGVAGEQYF | TGTGCCAGCAGGATGACAGGGGTGGCGGGCGAGCAGTACTTC
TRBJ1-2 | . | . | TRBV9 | CASSAGPGPSGGYTF | TGTGCCAGCAGCGCCGGCCCGGGGCCAAGTGGGGGCTACACCTTC
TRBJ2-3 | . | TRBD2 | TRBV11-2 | CASSLSFGTSGTTDTQYF | TGTGCCAGCAGCTTGAGCTTCGGGACTAGCGGAACCACAGATACGCAGTATTTT
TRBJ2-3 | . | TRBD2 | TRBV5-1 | CASSLGTGTRVGDTQYF | TGCGCCAGCAGCTTGGGAACCGGGACTAGGGTTGGAGATACGCAGTATTTT
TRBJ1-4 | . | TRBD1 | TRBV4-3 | CASSQDLRQGAVDEKLFF | TGCGCCAGCAGCCAGGACTTGAGACAGGGGGCCGTTGATGAAAAACTGTTTTTT
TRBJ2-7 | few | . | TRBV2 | CASNHPNNEQYF | TGTGCCAGCAATCACCCCAACAATGAGCAGTACTTC
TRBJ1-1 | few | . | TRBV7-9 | CASSLFRRPGYSIKNTEAFF | TGTGCCAGCAGCTTATTCCGGAGACCAGGATACTCTATTAAGAACACTGAAGCTTTCTTT
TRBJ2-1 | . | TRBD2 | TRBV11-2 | CASSVTSGGVWNEQFF | TGTGCCAGCAGCGTTACTAGCGGGGGGGTTTGGAATGAGCAGTTCTTC
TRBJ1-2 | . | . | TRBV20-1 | CSARDLEDSFRNYGYTF | TGCAGTGCTAGAGATTTGGAGGACAGCTTTAGAAACTATGGCTACACCTTC
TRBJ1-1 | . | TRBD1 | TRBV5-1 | CASSWELQGGTEAFF | TGCGCCAGCAGCTGGGAATTACAGGGGGGCACTGAAGCTTTCTTT
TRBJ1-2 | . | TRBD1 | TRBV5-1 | CASSLGQGSAGYTF | TGCGCCAGCAGCTTGGGACAGGGATCGGCTGGCTACACCTTC
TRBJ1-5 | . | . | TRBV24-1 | CATSDFGQPQHF | TGTGCCACCAGTGATTTCGGTCAGCCCCAGCATTTT
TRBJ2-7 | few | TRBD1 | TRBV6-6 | CASRGGGQGGSYEQYF | TGTGCCAGCAGAGGTGGAGGACAGGGGGGCTCCTACGAGCAGTACTTC
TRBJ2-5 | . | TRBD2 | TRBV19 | CASSSRGLAGSYQETQYF | TGTGCCAGTAGTTCGAGAGGACTAGCGGGTTCGTACCAAGAGACCCAGTACTTC
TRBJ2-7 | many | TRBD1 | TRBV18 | CASSQGQGTTYEQYF | TGTGCCAGCTCACAAGGACAGGGAACCACCTACGAGCAGTACTTC
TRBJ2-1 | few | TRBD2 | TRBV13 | CASSLGLAAVQFF | TGTGCCAGCAGCTTAGGACTAGCGGCTGTTCAGTTCTTC